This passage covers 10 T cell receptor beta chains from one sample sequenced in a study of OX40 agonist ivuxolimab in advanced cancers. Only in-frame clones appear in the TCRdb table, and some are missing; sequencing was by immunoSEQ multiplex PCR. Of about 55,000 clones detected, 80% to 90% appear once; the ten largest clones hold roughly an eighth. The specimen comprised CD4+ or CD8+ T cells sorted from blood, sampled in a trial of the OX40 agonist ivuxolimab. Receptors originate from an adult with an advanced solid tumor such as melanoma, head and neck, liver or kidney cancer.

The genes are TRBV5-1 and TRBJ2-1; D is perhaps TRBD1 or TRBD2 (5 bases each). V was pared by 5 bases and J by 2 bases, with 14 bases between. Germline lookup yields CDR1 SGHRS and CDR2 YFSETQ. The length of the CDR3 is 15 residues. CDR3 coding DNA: TGCGCCAGCAGGTCGGACCGGGGACCCTACAATGAGCAGTTCTTC. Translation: CASRSDRGPYNEQFF. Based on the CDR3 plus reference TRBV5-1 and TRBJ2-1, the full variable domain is KAGVTQTPRYLIKTRGQQVTLSCSPISGHRSVSWYQQTPGQGLQFLFEYFSETQRNKGNFPGRFSGRQFSNSRSEMNVSTLELGDSALYLCASRSDRGPYNEQFFGPGTRLTVL.

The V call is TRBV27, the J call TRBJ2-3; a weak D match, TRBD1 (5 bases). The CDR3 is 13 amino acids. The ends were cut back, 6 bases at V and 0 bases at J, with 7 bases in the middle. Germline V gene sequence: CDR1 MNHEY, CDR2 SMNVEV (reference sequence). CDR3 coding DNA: TGTGCCAGCAGATACAGGAGCACAGATACGCAGTATTTT. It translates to CASRYRSTDTQYF.

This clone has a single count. CDR3 sequence reads: CAWSVGSGGSYNEQFF. The CDR3 nucleotides are TGTGCCTGGAGTGTAGGTAGCGGGGGCTCCTACAATGAGCAGTTCTTC. The rearrangement joins TRBV30 to TRBJ2-1, with 9 bases fitting TRBD2. The CDR3 covers 16 residues. CDR1 is GTSNPN and CDR2 is SVGIG in the germline V gene (reference sequence). J lost 0 bases, V lost 0 bases, and 3 bases had no gene match.

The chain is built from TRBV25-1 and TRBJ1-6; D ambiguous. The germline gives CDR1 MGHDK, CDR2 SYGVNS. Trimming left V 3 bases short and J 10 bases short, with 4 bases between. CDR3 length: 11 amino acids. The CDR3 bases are TGTGCCAGCAGTGAGGGCTCACCCCTCCACTTT. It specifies CASSEGSPLHF.

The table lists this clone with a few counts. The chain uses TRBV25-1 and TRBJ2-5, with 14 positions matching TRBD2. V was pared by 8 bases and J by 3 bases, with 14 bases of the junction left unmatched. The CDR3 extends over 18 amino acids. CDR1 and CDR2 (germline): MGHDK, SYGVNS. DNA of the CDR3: TGTGCCAGCCGGGGGGGGACTAGCGGGAGTGGAGGTAAAGAGACCCAGTACTTC. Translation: CASRGGTSGSGGKETQYF.

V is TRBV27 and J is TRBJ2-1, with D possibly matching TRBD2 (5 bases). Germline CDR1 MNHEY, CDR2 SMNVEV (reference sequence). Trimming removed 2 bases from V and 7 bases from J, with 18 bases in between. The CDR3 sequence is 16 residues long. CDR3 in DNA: TGTGCCAGCAGTTTAAGAAGGTCGGGGAATAATAATGAGCAGTTCTTC. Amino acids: CASSLRRSGNNNEQFF.

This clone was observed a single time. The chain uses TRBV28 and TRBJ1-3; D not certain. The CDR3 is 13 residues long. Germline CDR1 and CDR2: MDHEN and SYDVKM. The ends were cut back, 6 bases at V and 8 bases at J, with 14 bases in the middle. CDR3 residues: CASRRTLGDTIYF. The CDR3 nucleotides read TGTGCCAGCAGAAGGACCCTCGGAGACACCATATATTTT.

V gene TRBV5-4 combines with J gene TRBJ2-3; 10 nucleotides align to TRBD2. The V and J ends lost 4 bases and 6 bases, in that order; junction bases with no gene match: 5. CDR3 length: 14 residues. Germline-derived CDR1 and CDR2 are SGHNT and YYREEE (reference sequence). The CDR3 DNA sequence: TGTGCCAGCAGCACGGGACTAGCGCTCGATACGCAGTATTTT. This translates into CASSTGLALDTQYF. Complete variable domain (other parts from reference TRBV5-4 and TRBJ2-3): ETGVTQSPTHLIKTRGQQVTLRCSSQSGHNTVSWYQQALGQGPQFIFQYYREEENGRGNFPPRFSGLQFPNYSSELNVNALELDDSALYLCASSTGLALDTQYFGPGTRLTVL.

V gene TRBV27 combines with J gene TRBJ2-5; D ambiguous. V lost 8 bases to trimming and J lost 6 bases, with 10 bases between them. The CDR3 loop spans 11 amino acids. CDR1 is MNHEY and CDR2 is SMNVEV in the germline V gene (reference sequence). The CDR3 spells CASGPTKTQYF. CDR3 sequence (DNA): TGTGCCAGCGGGCCTACCAAGACCCAGTACTTC.

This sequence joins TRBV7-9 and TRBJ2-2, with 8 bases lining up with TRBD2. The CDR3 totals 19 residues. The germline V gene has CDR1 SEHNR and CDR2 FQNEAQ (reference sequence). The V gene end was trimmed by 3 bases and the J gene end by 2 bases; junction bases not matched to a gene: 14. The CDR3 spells CASSFPAFTSGPNTGELFF. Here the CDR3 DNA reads TGTGCCAGCAGCTTTCCGGCATTTACTAGCGGACCTAACACCGGGGAGCTGTTTTTT.